The 8 T cell receptor beta chains in this list originate from one sample, sequenced in a study of T cell changes during pregnancy in multiple sclerosis. This table comes from immunoSEQ multiplex PCR, and its TCRdb copy is limited to in-frame clones, with some not included. Of about 75,000 clones listed, around 94% are singletons. The specimen comprised CD4+ T cells from peripheral blood mononuclear cells, sampled after pregnancy. The receptors here all came from a female donor with multiple sclerosis, enrolled in a pregnancy study.

This chain joins TRBV2 and TRBJ1-6; D is perhaps TRBD1 (5 bases). CDR1 SNHLY and CDR2 FYNNEI come from the germline V gene. This CDR3 comprises 13 residues. Trimming cost V 7 bases and J 10 bases, with 14 bases left between them. In DNA, the CDR3 is TGTGCCAGCATAGGGGAATTAGGGTCACCCCTCCACTTT. Translated: CASIGELGSPLHF. The complete variable domain, with remaining parts taken from reference TRBV2 and TRBJ1-6, reads EPEVTQTPSHQVTQMGQEVILRCVPISNHLYFYWYRQILGQKVEFLVSFYNNEISEKSEIFDDQFSVERPDGSNFTLKIRSTKLEDSAMYFCASIGELGSPLHFGNGTRLTVT.

V and J are TRBV9 and TRBJ2-3, with 12 bases that match TRBD2. The V segment lost 1 base and the J segment 4 bases; nucleotides outside the gene matches: 1. The CDR3 sequence is 15 residues long. Germline V gives CDR1 SGDLS, CDR2 YYNGEE. The CDR3 here is CASSVLAGGADTQYF. DNA of the CDR3: TGTGCCAGCAGCGTACTAGCGGGAGGGGCAGATACGCAGTATTTT.

The rearrangement links TRBV10-3 to TRBJ2-1, with 12 bases identical to TRBD2. V trimming: 5 bases; J trimming: 6 bases; junction bases outside the gene matches: 2. The CDR3 runs to 14 residues. Germline V gene lookup returns CDR1 ENHRY and CDR2 SYGVKD. The CDR3: CAISPTSGSNEQFF. DNA for the CDR3: TGTGCCATCAGTCCGACTAGCGGGAGCAATGAGCAGTTCTTC.

The chain uses TRBV28 and TRBJ2-2, with 12 bases fitting TRBD2. J was trimmed by 6 bases and V by 7 bases; bases with no gene match: 9. The germline V gene encodes CDR1 MDHEN and CDR2 SYDVKM. The CDR3 totals 16 residues. The DNA of the CDR3 is TGTGCCAGCACCTCCAGGACTAGCGGGATCCCCGGGGAGCTGTTTTTT. This sequence encodes CASTSRTSGIPGELFF.

The chain uses TRBV19 and TRBJ2-6; D remains unclear. CDR3 size: 16 residues. Germline values: CDR1 LNHDA, CDR2 SQIVND (reference sequence). V was trimmed by 4 bases and J by 3 bases, leaving 13 bases between them. CDR3 nucleotides: TGTGCCAGTAGTACTATCTTATGGAGTGGGGCCAACGTCCTGACTTTC. It codes for CASSTILWSGANVLTF. Complete variable domain (other parts from reference TRBV19 and TRBJ2-6): DGGITQSPKYLFRKEGQNVTLSCEQNLNHDAMYWYRQDPGQGLRLIYYSQIVNDFQKGDIAEGYSVSREKKESFPLTVTSAQKNPTAFYLCASSTILWSGANVLTFGAGSRLTVL.

Points on this clone: A junction end diverges from the germline sequence, so it may reflect a read error. The genes are TRBV2 and TRBJ2-3; perhaps TRBD2 as D (5 bases). Looked up from germline, CDR1 is SNHLY and CDR2 is FYNNEI. The length of the CDR3 is 13 residues. The CDR3 loop is CASSNPRHVAGDF. DNA of the CDR3: TGTGCCAGCAGTAACCCCAGACACGTTGCGGGTGATTTT.

This clone was found a few times. V is TRBV6-4 and J is TRBJ1-1, with 7 bases identical to TRBD1. From germline, CDR1 is MRHNA and CDR2 SNTAGT. The CDR3 covers 13 residues. Losses at the gene ends were 6 bases for V and 0 bases for J; bases not matched to a gene: 1. The CDR3 is CASRGQLNTEAFF. In DNA form, the CDR3 reads TGTGCCAGCAGGGGACAGCTGAACACTGAAGCTTTCTTT.

V usage is TRBV5-1 and J usage is TRBJ2-3, with TRBD2 matching 11 bases. V lost 7 bases and J lost 3; bases outside the gene matches: 10. The CDR3 length is 16 residues. Germline CDR1 is SGHRS and CDR2 is YFSETQ. The CDR3, as DNA: TGCGCCAGCGGCCCAGAACTAGCGGGAGTTACAGATACGCAGTATTTT. Its protein is CASGPELAGVTDTQYF.